The source of this TCR beta chain is a study of cytomegalovirus exposure and HLA in healthy donors. V lost 5 bases and J lost 7, with 18 bases in between. The CDR3 consists of 14 residues. Germline-derived CDR1 and CDR2 are MDHEN and SYDVKM. The table came from immunoSEQ multiplex PCR; TCRdb's copy has only in-frame clones and leaves some out. Of 90,000 to 120,000 clones detected, around 85% appear once; the ten largest clones hold roughly 3%. Separate from the roughly 700-subject first cohort was the 120-subject validation cohort, to which the donors belonged. As concerns this clone: The antigen is undetermined.

Study-level points and caveats: While the bulk of TCR sequences proved rare, some public TCRs turned up in many donors. Clusters of TCRs from the first cohort tended to co-occur in the 100 to 150 validation repertoires (as a later analysis found).

This sequence originates from a woman aged 18-35 years in good health and CMV-seronegative. The V and J genes are TRBV28 and TRBJ2-7; D is possibly TRBD2 (5 bases). The material sequenced was PBMCs. For the CDR3, the DNA is TGTGCCAGCAGTGAAGGCGCTCGGCCGGGGGAGCAGTACTTC. Protein: CASSEGARPGEQYF.